Listed below are T cell receptor beta chains from one sample, sequenced in a study of blood T cell repertoires in COVID-19. Clones were sequenced by immunoSEQ multiplex PCR, and TCRdb holds only the in-frame ones, with some missing. Of about 210,000 clones in the sample, about 90% were seen once. Sequenced material: peripheral blood. The receptors stem from a man aged 30 to 45 with acute or convalescent COVID-19. Both conserved end residues are part of each CDR3. The D gene is left open where the match is weak. Size is omitted from some rows. Given values are once, few, many or a class for expanded clones.

D gene	V gene	clone size	J gene	CDR3 DNA	CDR3 protein
-	TRBV6-5	-	TRBJ1-5	TGTGCCAGCAGTTATGGGGCAGGCCGCAATCAGCCCCAGCATTTT	CASSYGAGRNQPQHF
-	TRBV28	once	TRBJ2-7	TGTGCCAGCAGCCTCCCCGAGGGGGACCCCACCTACGAGCAGTACTTC	CASSLPEGDPTYEQYF
-	TRBV5-1	-	TRBJ1-5	TGCGCCAGCAGCAGGGGAGGGGCCAATCAGCCCCAGCATTTT	CASSRGGANQPQHF
TRBD2	TRBV4-1	-	TRBJ2-1	TGCGCCAGCAGCCAAATTAGCGGGAAGGAGTTCTTC	CASSQISGKEFF
TRBD2	TRBV2	-	TRBJ2-1	TGTGCCAGCAGTGACGGGAGGCTGACCTACAATGAGCAGTTCTTC	CASSDGRLTYNEQFF
-	TRBV3-1/TRBV3-2	-	TRBJ2-3	TGTGCCAGCAGCGTCCCTATTGCGGGTACGCAGTATTTT	CASSVPIAGTQYF
TRBD1	TRBV7-9	few	TRBJ2-6	TGTGCCAGCAGCCCGGGACAGGCTGGGGCCAACGTCCTGACTTTC	CASSPGQAGANVLTF
-	TRBV20-1	-	TRBJ1-2	TGCAGTGCTAGTGGAGAGCATGGCTACACCTTC	CSASGEHGYTF
-	TRBV14	-	TRBJ2-1	TGTGCCAGCAGCCATCGTTGGGGGGATGAGCAGTTCTTC	CASSHRWGDEQFF
-	TRBV7-9	-	TRBJ2-5	TGTGCCAGCAGCCCCCGGAGGGAGTTGCAAGAGACCCAGTACTTC	CASSPRRELQETQYF
-	TRBV27	-	TRBJ2-7	TGTGCCAGCAGTTTTGTAGCGGATTTTCCCGGAGACTACGAGCAGTACTTC	CASSFVADFPGDYEQYF
-	TRBV5-3	-	TRBJ1-1	TGTGCCAGAAGATCGGGACTGGTTGAAGCTTTCTTT	CARRSGLVEAFF
-	TRBV13	once	TRBJ2-5	TGTGCCAGCAGCTTACGAGGAAAAGAGACCCAGTACTTC	CASSLRGKETQYF
-	TRBV19	-	TRBJ2-1	TGTGCCAGTAGTTGGGGACAAGGGGGCTACAATGAGCAGTTCTTC	CASSWGQGGYNEQFF
-	TRBV6-5	-	TRBJ1-1	TGTGCCAGCAGGGGAGTAAACACTGAAGCTTTCTTT	CASRGVNTEAFF
-	TRBV7-3	-	TRBJ2-3	TGTGCCAGCAGCTTAAGCGGGGCCGGCACAGATACGCAGTATTTT	CASSLSGAGTDTQYF
TRBD1	TRBV10-3	few	TRBJ1-5	TGTGCCGCGCGGGACAGCGATCAGCCCCAGCATTTT	CAARDSDQPQHF
TRBD1	TRBV7-9	-	TRBJ2-4	TGTGCCAGCAGCCCCATGGACAGGGGGATTCATTTAGCCAAAAACATTCAGTACTTC	CASSPMDRGIHLAKNIQYF
-	TRBV14	-	TRBJ2-1	TGTGCCAGCAGCCAATCAGTTACCTACAATGAGCAGTTCTTC	CASSQSVTYNEQFF
-	TRBV5-1	-	TRBJ2-1	TGCGCCAGCAGCTTGGGCCAGGGGTACTACAATGAGCAGTTCTTC	CASSLGQGYYNEQFF
-	TRBV4-2	-	TRBJ2-7	TGTGCCAGCAGCCAAGTACAGGGCTCAGACGAGCAGTACTTC	CASSQVQGSDEQYF
-	TRBV9	-	TRBJ1-1	TGTGCCAGCAGCGTCGGACAGATGAACACTGAAGCTTTCTTT	CASSVGQMNTEAFF
-	TRBV4-2	-	TRBJ1-2	TGTGCCAGCAGCCAAGTGGGGCAGGGTGTTCACTATGGCTACACCTTC	CASSQVGQGVHYGYTF
TRBD2	TRBV7-8	-	TRBJ2-1	TGTGCCAGCAGCTTATCCGCTAGCGGGAGGTGGTCCTACAATGAGCAGTTCTTC	CASSLSASGRWSYNEQFF
-	TRBV3-1/TRBV3-2	-	TRBJ2-3	TGTGCCAGCAGCCAAGATTTCTTGGTAGCGTACACAGATACGCAGTATTTT	CASSQDFLVAYTDTQYF
-	TRBV5-1	-	TRBJ1-4	TGCGCCAGCAGCCTCAGACAGGCTAATGAAAAACTGTTTTTT	CASSLRQANEKLFF
-	TRBV7-8	once	TRBJ1-1	TGTGCCAGCAGCCCCCCCGCGCGAGTTGAAGCTTTCTTT	CASSPPARVEAFF
TRBD2	TRBV19	-	TRBJ2-7	TGTGCCAGTAGTTCAATAGCGGGATCCCTCTACGAGCAGTACTTC	CASSSIAGSLYEQYF
-	TRBV19	-	TRBJ2-4	TGTGCCAGTAGTCTGGGCCATGAAGCCAAAAACATTCAGTACTTC	CASSLGHEAKNIQYF
TRBD1	TRBV25-1	-	TRBJ2-1	TGTGCCAGCAGTGATTATGGACAGGCCTACAATGAGCAGTTCTTC	CASSDYGQAYNEQFF
TRBD1	TRBV27	-	TRBJ1-3	TGTGCCAGCAGGCTAACAGGGGGCGGAAACACCATATATTTT	CASRLTGGGNTIYF
TRBD1	TRBV4-1	-	TRBJ1-2	TGCGCCAGCAGCCGCCCAACGGCAGGGGGGACCTATGGCTACACCTTC	CASSRPTAGGTYGYTF
TRBD1	TRBV11-2	-	TRBJ2-1	TGTGCCAGCAGCTTGCCGACAGGGGCCGGGCAGGAGCAGTTCTTC	CASSLPTGAGQEQFF
-	TRBV10-1	once	TRBJ2-5	TGCGCCAGCAGTGAGTCGGGTGCGGTCGAGACCCAGTACTTC	CASSESGAVETQYF
-	TRBV10-2	-	TRBJ2-1	TGCGCCAGCAAGGACGGGGCCTACAATGAGCAGTTCTTC	CASKDGAYNEQFF
-	TRBV29-1	-	TRBJ2-2	TGCAGCGTTGAACGACAAAACACCGGGGAGCTGTTTTTT	CSVERQNTGELFF
TRBD2	TRBV5-1	-	TRBJ2-3	TGCGCCAGCAGAGGCGGGGGGGCAATAGTCACAGATACGCAGTATTTT	CASRGGGAIVTDTQYF